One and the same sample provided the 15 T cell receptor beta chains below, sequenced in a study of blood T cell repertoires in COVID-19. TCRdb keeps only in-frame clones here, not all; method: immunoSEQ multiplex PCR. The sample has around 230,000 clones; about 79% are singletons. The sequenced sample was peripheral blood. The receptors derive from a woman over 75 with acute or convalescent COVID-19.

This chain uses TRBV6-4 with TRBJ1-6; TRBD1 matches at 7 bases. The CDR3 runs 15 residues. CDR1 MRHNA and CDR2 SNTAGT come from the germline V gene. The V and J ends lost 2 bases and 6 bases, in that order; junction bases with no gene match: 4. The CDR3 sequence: CASSDTGQVNSPLHF. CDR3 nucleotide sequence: TGTGCCAGCAGTGACACCGGACAGGTTAATTCACCCCTCCACTTT.

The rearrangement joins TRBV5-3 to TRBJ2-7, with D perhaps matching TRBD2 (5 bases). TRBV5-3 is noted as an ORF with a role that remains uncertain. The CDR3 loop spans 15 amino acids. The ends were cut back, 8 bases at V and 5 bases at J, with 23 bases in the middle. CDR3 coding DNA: TGTGCCAGGACAAGGCCGGGAAGGCGGAAGGACGAGCAGTACTTC. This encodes CARTRPGRRKDEQYF.

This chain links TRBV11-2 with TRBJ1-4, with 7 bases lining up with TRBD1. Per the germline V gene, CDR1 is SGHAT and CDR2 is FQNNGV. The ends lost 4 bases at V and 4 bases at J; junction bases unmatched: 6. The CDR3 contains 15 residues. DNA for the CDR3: TGTGCCAGCAGCTGGCAGGGGGTTATTAATGAAAAACTGTTTTTT. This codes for CASSWQGVINEKLFF.

CDR3 bases: TGTGCCAGCAGCGTAGCTCCTAGCGGGGTTGATACGCAGTATTTT. Translation: CASSVAPSGVDTQYF. V gene TRBV9 combines with J gene TRBJ2-3, with 9 bases matching TRBD2. CDR1 and CDR2 from the germline V gene are SGDLS and YYNGEE. Germline trimming cut 0 bases from V and 6 bases from J; bases unmatched to any gene: 5. CDR3 length equals 15 residues.

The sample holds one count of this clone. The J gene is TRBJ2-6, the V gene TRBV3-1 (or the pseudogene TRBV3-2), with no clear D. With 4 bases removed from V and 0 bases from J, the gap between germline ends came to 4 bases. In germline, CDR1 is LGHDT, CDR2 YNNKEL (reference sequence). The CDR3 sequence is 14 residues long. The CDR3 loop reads CASSPYSGANVLTF. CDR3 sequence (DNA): TGTGCCAGCAGCCCCTACTCTGGGGCCAACGTCCTGACTTTC.

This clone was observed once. In DNA form, the CDR3 reads TGTGCCAGCAGCCCCGCCGGAGGGGCCACGAACACCGGGGAGCTGTTTTTT. Translated, it gives CASSPAGGATNTGELFF. This chain connects TRBV7-8 to TRBJ2-2, with a possible D match to TRBD2 (6 bases). V was clipped by 5 bases and J by 0 bases, with 16 bases between them. Germline V gene data show CDR1 as SGHVS and CDR2 as FQNEAQ. The CDR3 length is 17 residues.

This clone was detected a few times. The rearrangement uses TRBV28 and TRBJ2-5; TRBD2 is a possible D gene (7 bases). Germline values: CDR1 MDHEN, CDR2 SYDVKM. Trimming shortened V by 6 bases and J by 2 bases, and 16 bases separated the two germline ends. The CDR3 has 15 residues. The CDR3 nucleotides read TGTGCCAGCAGGACCGGAGGGGGGGGTCAAGAGACCCAGTACTTC. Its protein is CASRTGGGGQETQYF.

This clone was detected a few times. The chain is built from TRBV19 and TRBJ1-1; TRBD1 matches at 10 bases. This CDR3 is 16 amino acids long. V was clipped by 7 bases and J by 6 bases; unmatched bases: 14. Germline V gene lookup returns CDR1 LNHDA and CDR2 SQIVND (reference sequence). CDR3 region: CASNRPGDRGTAEAFF. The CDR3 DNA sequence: TGTGCCAGTAACCGCCCGGGGGACAGGGGTACGGCTGAAGCTTTCTTT.

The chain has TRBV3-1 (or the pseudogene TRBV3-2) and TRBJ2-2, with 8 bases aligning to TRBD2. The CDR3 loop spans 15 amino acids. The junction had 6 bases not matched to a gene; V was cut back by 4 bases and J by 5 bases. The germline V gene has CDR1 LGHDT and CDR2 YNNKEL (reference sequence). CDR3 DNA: TGTGCCAGCAGCCTCCGGACTAGCCAGACCGGGGAGCTGTTTTTT. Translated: CASSLRTSQTGELFF.

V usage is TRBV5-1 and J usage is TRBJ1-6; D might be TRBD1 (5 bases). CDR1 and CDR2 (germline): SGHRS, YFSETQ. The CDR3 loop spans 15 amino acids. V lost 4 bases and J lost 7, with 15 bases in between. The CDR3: CASSPREGYNSPLHF. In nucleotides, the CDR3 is TGCGCCAGCAGCCCCCGGGAGGGGTACAATTCACCCCTCCACTTT.

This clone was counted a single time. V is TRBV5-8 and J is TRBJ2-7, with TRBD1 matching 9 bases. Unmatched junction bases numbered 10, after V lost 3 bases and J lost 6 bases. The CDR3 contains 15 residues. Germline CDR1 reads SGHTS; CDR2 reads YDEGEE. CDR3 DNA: TGTGCCAGCAGCTACTTGACAGGGGGTGCGCTCGAGCAGTACTTC. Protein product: CASSYLTGGALEQYF.

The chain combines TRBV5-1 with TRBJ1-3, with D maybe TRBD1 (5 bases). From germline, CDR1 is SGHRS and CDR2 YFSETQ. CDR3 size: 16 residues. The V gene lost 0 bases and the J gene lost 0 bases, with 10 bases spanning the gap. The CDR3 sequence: CASSLGTSLSGNTIYF. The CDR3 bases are TGCGCCAGCAGCTTGGGGACATCCCTCTCTGGAAACACCATATATTTT.

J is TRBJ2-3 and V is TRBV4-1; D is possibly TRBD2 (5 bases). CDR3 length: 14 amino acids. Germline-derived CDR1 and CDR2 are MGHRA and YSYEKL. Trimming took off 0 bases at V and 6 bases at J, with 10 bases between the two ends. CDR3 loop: CASSQEAVRDTQYF. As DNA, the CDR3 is TGCGCCAGCAGCCAAGAAGCGGTCAGGGATACGCAGTATTTT.

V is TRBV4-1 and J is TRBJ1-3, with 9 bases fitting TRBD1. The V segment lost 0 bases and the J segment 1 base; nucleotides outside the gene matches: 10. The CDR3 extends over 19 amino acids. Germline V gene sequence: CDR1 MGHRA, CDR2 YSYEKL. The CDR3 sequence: CASSQDIWGQGGSGNTIYF. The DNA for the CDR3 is TGCGCCAGCAGCCAAGATATATGGGGACAGGGTGGGTCTGGAAACACCATATATTTT.

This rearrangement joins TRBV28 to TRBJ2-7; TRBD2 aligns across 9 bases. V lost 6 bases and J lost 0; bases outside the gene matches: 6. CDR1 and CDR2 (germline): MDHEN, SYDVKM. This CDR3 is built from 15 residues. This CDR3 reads CASSHSGGHSYEQYF. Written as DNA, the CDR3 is TGTGCCAGCAGCCATAGCGGGGGCCACTCCTACGAGCAGTACTTC.